These T cell receptor beta chains were read from a single sample in a study of CD8 T cells in Susac syndrome. TCRdb re-called the immunoSEQ multiplex PCR reads through MiXCR, storing one row per CDR3 protein. The profile shows over 95,000 distinct CDR3 sequences, around 90% of them singletons. The sequenced sample consisted of CD4+ T cells from PBMCs. Receptors originate from a human donor in good health. CDR3s include the opening cysteine and the closing phenylalanine or tryptophan. D genes are given only for firm matches.

d_gene	len	v_gene	j_gene	CDR3aa
TRBD2	13	TRBV6-2/TRBV6-3	TRBJ2-5	CASSLAGGGTQYF
-	11	TRBV12-3/TRBV12-4	TRBJ1-2	CASSTGTGYTF
-	12	TRBV29-1	TRBJ1-2	CSEGQQGYGYTF
-	12	TRBV6-2/TRBV6-3	TRBJ1-1	CASSQGPTEAFF
-	15	TRBV7-9	TRBJ2-5	CASSPPLRLGETQYF
TRBD1	16	TRBV18	TRBJ1-5	CASSPTRGGSNQPQHF
-	15	TRBV7-2	TRBJ2-3	CASSLDSVSVDTQYF
-	13	TRBV30	TRBJ1-2	CAWSLDPNYGYTF
-	12	TRBV5-4	TRBJ2-3	CASSPEDKAQYF
-	14	TRBV27	TRBJ1-1	CASSLSRGNTEAFF
-	15	TRBV7-3	TRBJ1-1	CASSLDPAMNTEAFF
-	17	TRBV5-6	TRBJ1-6	CASSAGLPTPYNSPLHF
-	14	TRBV13	TRBJ2-5	CASSAEQGGGTQYF
TRBD1	12	TRBV29-1	TRBJ1-2	CSVVATGDGYTF
-	14	TRBV20-1	TRBJ1-1	CSASLQGGNTEAFF
-	14	TRBV7-2	TRBJ2-1	CASGGTQPYNEQFF
TRBD1	12	TRBV14	TRBJ1-2	CASSSDRVKYTF
-	15	TRBV20-1	TRBJ2-1	CSAPTGAGFERKQFF
-	15	TRBV7-3	TRBJ2-3	CASSLTGQARDTQYF
TRBD1	14	TRBV5-1	TRBJ1-1	CASSLVQGGTEAFF
-	16	TRBV18	TRBJ1-1	CASSPSPITGYTEAFF
-	16	TRBV18	TRBJ2-3	CASSRTTGVNTDTQYF
-	14	TRBV9	TRBJ2-2	CASSPFEGAGELFF
-	13	TRBV30	TRBJ2-1	CAWTSTVYNEQFF
-	13	TRBV11-2	TRBJ2-3	CASSSDSTDTQYF
-	14	TRBV7-8	TRBJ1-1	CASSLASVNTEAFF
-	14	TRBV2	TRBJ2-6	CASSGVSGANVLTF
-	16	TRBV3-1	TRBJ1-1	CASKLREDRFDTEAFF
-	11	TRBV5-1	TRBJ2-1	CASKELYEQFF
-	15	TRBV20-1	TRBJ2-5	CSAKNPPGSVGTQYF
-	14	TRBV20-1	TRBJ2-5	CSAPWLGDQETQYF
TRBD1	16	TRBV7-2	TRBJ1-2	CASSLAGQGISLGYTF
-	12	TRBV19	TRBJ1-1	CASKGDWTEAFF
TRBD1	15	TRBV6-2/TRBV6-3	TRBJ2-7	CASSSLGQASYEQYF